This TCR beta chain was sequenced in a study of beta chain features in type 1 diabetes. Study-level information: Taken together, all samples contributed some 98 million examined sorted cells.

Each population that was sorted was more than 95% pure. Investigators reverse transcribed all isolated RNA, so they sequenced expressed TCRB transcripts. An average of around 930,000 reads was obtained from stem cell-like memory T cell samples. Using immunoSEQ multiplex PCR, the repertoire was profiled, and TCRdb retains in-frame clones only, with some absent. The sample carries over 40,000 clones, about 50% recorded once. Study observations and caveats: Sampled from patients, naive, central memory and Treg TCRB repertoires appeared more similar than those sampled from healthy donors.

Regarding this clone: Its specificity is unknown.

Germline V gene sequence: CDR1 KGHSH, CDR2 LQKENI. The CDR3 runs 15 residues. V was trimmed by 1 base and J by 1 base, leaving 8 bases between them. Sample: stem cell memory CD4+ T cells from blood. The sequence was collected from a woman aged 25 to 39 in good health. V and J are TRBV18 and TRBJ1-5; the D is unclear. The CDR3 here is CASSPRQASNQPQHF. In nucleotides, the CDR3 is TGTGCCAGCTCACCACGCCAGGCGAGCAATCAGCCCCAGCATTTT. The full variable domain, with the rest looked up from reference TRBV18 and TRBJ1-5, is NAGVMQNPRHLVRRRGQEARLRCSPMKGHSHVYWYRQLPEEGLKFMVYLQKENIIDESGMPKERFSAEFPKEGPSILRIQQVVRGDSAAYFCASSPRQASNQPQHFGDGTRLSIL.